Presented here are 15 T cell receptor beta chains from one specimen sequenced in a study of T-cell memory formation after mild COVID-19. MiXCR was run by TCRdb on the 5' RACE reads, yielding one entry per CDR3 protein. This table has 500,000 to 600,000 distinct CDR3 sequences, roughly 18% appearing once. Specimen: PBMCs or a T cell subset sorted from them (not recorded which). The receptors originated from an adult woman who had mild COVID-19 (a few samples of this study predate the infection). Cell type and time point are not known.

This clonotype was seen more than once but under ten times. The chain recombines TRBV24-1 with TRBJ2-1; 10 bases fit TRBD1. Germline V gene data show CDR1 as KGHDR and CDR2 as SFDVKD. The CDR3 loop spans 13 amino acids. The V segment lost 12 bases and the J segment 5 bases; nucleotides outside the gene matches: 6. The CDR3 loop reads CASLGTGDNEQFF. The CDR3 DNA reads TGTGCCTCTCTAGGGACAGGGGACAATGAGCAGTTCTTC.

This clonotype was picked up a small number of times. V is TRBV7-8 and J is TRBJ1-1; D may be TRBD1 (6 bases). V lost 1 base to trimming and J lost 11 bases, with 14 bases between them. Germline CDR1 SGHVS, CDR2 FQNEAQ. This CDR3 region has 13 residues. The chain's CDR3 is CASSLGGGQRAFF. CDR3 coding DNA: TGTGCCAGCAGCTTAGGGGGGGGGCAGCGGGCTTTCTTT. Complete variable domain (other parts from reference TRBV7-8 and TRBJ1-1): GAGVSQSPRYKVAKRGQDVALRCDPISGHVSLFWYQQALGQGPEFLTYFQNEAQLDKSGLPSDRFFAERPEGSVSTLKIQRTQQEDSAVYLCASSLGGGQRAFFGQGTRLTVV.

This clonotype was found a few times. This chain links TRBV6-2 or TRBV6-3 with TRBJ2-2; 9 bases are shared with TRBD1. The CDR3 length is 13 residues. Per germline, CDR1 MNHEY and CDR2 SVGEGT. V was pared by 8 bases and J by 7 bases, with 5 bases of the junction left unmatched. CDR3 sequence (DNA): TGTGCCAGCCACAGGGGGCGGATCGGGGAGCTGTTTTTT. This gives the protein CASHRGRIGELFF.

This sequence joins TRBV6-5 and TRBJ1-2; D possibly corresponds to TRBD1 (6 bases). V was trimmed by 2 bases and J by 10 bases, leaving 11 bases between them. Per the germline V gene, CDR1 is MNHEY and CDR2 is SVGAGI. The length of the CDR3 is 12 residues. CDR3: CASSYGGHLYTF. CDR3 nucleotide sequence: TGTGCCAGCAGTTACGGGGGACACCTCTACACCTTC.

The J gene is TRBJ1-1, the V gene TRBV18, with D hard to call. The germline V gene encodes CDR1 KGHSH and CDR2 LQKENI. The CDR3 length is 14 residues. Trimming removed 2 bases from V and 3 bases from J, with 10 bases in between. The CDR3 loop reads CASSPSLGDTEAFF. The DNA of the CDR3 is TGTGCCAGCTCACCATCTCTCGGGGACACTGAAGCTTTCTTT.

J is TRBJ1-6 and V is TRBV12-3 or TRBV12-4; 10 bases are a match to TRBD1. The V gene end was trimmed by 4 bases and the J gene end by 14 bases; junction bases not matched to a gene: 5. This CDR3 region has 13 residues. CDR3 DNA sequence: TGTGCCAGCAGTTCGAGACAGGGGGCTTCCCTCCACTTT. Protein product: CASSSRQGASLHF.

The CDR3 bases are TGTGCCAGCAGTTACTCAGGGAATCGTAACACTGAAGCTTTCTTT. Protein product: CASSYSGNRNTEAFF. This chain links TRBV6-5 with TRBJ1-1; D is ambiguous. Germline CDR1 and CDR2: MNHEY and SVGAGI. V was clipped by 0 bases and J by 2 bases, with 10 bases between them. This CDR3 region has 15 residues.

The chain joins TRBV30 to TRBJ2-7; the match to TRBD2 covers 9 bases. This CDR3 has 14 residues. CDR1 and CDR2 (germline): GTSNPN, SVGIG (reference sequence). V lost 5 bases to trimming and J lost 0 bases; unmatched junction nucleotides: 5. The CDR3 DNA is TGTGCCTGGGAGACTAGCGGCAGCTCCTACGAGCAGTACTTC. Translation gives CAWETSGSSYEQYF.

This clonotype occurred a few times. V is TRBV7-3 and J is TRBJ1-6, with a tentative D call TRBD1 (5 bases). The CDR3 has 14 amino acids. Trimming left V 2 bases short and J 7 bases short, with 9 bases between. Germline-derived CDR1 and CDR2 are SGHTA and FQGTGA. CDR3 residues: CASSLATVNSPLHF. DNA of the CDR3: TGTGCCAGCAGCTTAGCGACAGTAAATTCACCCCTCCACTTT.

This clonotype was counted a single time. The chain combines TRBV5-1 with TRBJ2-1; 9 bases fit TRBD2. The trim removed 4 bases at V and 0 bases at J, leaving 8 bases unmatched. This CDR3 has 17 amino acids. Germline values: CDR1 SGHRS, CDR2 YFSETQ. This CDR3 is CASSLERGVASYNEQFF. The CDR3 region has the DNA TGCGCCAGCAGCCTCGAGCGGGGGGTAGCCTCCTACAATGAGCAGTTCTTC.

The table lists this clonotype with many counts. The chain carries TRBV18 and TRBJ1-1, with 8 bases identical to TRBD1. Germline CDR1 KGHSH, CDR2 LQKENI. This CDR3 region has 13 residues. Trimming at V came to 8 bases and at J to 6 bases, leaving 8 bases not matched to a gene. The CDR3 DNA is TGTGCCAGCCATGTAACAGGGGGGGCTGAAGCTTTCTTT. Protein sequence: CASHVTGGAEAFF.

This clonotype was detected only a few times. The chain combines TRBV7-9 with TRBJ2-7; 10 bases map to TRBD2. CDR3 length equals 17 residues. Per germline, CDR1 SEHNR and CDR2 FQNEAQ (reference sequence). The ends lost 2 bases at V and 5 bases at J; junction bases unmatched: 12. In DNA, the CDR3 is TGTGCCAGCAGCTTACGGGGGGCTAGCGGGAGTAGACACGAGCAGTACTTC. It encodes CASSLRGASGSRHEQYF.

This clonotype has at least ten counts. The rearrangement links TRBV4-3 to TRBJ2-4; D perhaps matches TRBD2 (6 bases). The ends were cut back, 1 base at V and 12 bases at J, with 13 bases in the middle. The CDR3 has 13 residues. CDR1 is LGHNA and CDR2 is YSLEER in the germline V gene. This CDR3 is CASSQGHPGDQYF. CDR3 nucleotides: TGCGCCAGCAGCCAAGGGCACCCGGGGGATCAGTACTTC.

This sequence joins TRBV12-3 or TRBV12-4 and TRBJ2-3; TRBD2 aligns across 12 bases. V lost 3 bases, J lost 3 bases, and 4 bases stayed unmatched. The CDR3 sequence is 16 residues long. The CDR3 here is CASSFGTSGWTDTQYF. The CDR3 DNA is TGTGCCAGCAGTTTCGGGACTAGCGGGTGGACAGATACGCAGTATTTT.

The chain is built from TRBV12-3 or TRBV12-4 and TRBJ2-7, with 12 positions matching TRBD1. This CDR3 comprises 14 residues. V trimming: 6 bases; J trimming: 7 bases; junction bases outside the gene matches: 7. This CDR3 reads CASSFGTGGFEQYF. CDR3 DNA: TGTGCCAGCAGCTTCGGGACAGGGGGCTTTGAGCAGTACTTC.